This T cell receptor beta chain originates from a study of T-cell memory formation after mild COVID-19. This CDR3 is built from 15 residues. Germline V gives CDR1 SGHVS, CDR2 FNYEAQ. Deletions cut 0 bases from V and 8 bases from J, with 14 bases between. Each CDR3 protein gets one entry after TCRdb re-called the 5' RACE reads with MiXCR. The repertoire has a few hundred thousand distinct CDR3 sequences, more than 8% of them found once; the top ten carry around 20%. The V gene is TRBV7-6, the J gene TRBJ2-1; D is ambiguous. The sequencing input was PBMCs or a T cell subset sorted from them (not recorded which). This clonotype was obtained from a man in his late teens or twenties who had mild COVID-19 (a few samples of this study predate the infection). Cell type and time point are not known. This CDR3 is CASSLALGPSDEQFF. Here the CDR3 DNA reads TGTGCCAGCAGCTTAGCGCTAGGTCCATCCGATGAGCAGTTCTTC.